The text below deals with one T cell receptor (beta chain). The germline CDR1 and CDR2 sequences are SNHLY and FYNNEI. V gave up 7 bases and J gave up 4 bases, with 13 bases separating them. The CDR3 totals 13 residues. Some clones are missing from TCRdb's copy, which holds only in-frame ones; the method was immunoSEQ multiplex PCR. This sample has over 150,000 clones, with roughly 88% found just once. This sample stems from a study of blood T cell repertoires in COVID-19. Participant age was roughly 18 to 95 years, and participants resided in about 25 US areas. Participants were placed into cohorts based on the clinical history they reported. What the recovered Cohort 3 donors had was two negative PCRs, clearance, or symptom resolution.

This receptor was identified in a young woman who had recovered from COVID-19. The sequenced sample consisted of PBMCs or T cells enriched from blood (not recorded which). V usage is TRBV2 and J usage is TRBJ1-2; D is ambiguous. For the CDR3, the DNA is TGTGCCAGCAATTATGAGGCAGTCTATGGCTACACCTTC. This codes for CASNYEAVYGYTF. The variable domain in full, with the rest retrieved from reference TRBV2 and TRBJ1-2, is EPEVTQTPSHQVTQMGQEVILRCVPISNHLYFYWYRQILGQKVEFLVSFYNNEISEKSEIFDDQFSVERPDGSNFTLKIRSTKLEDSAMYFCASNYEAVYGYTFGSGTRLTVV.